This T cell receptor (beta chain) was sequenced during a study of pediatric ulcerative colitis. Study-level results: In rectum, acute severe colitis had expanded clones and less diversity.

Trimming stripped 4 bases from V and 1 base from J, with 9 bases between. The CDR3 is 14 residues long. From germline, CDR1 is MNHNY and CDR2 SVGAGI (reference sequence). A remark on this clone: Its antigen is unidentified.

The table came from immunoSEQ multiplex PCR; TCRdb's copy has only in-frame clones and leaves some out. The profile shows 55,000 to 65,000 clones, 70% to 80% of them singletons. The chain employs TRBV6-6 and TRBJ2-3; unclear D gene. The source material was blood. The origin of this receptor is a boy under 18 with moderate ulcerative colitis. The CDR3 loop is CASSLSGRTDTQYF. As DNA, the CDR3 is TGTGCCAGCAGTTTATCGGGCCGCACAGATACGCAGTATTTT.